Below, 3 T cell receptor beta chains from the same sample are listed, as sequenced in a study of blood T cell repertoires in COVID-19. Repertoires were generated with immunoSEQ multiplex PCR, while TCRdb's copy carries only in-frame clones and drops some. Here the sample spans 100,000 to 150,000 clones, roughly 69% being singletons. The sample was peripheral blood. These receptors all come from a woman in her seventies with acute or convalescent COVID-19.

This clone came up a few times. The chain links TRBV18 to TRBJ2-7, with 11 bases identical to TRBD1. V shed 6 bases, J shed 3 bases, and the junction held 16 bases outside the gene matches. Per germline, CDR1 KGHSH and CDR2 LQKENI. This CDR3 contains 18 residues. The CDR3, as DNA: TGTGCCAGCTCGTCACGGACAGGGGGCGCGTGGGATATCTACGAGCAGTACTTC. Its protein product is CASSSRTGGAWDIYEQYF.

This clone was recorded a few times. The J gene is TRBJ1-4, the V gene TRBV5-1; D call uncertain. V was pared by 1 base and J by 0 bases, with 7 bases between. CDR3 size: 15 residues. The V gene's germline CDR1 is SGHRS and CDR2 YFSETQ. CDR3: CASSLTAATNEKLFF. As DNA, the CDR3 is TGCGCCAGCAGCTTGACAGCTGCAACTAATGAAAAACTGTTTTTT.

This chain links TRBV6-4 with TRBJ1-5, with 8 nucleotides matching TRBD1. V dropped 6 bases and J dropped 6; count of bases not matched to a gene: 7. CDR1 is MRHNA, CDR2 SNTAGT, per germline. The CDR3 covers 14 residues. CDR3 bases: TGTGCCAGCAGGTTCAGGGGGCGTTGTCAGCCCCAGCATTTT. Its protein product is CASRFRGRCQPQHF.